Below, 18 T cell receptor beta chains from the same sample are listed, as sequenced in a study of T-cell memory formation after mild COVID-19. A single record per CDR3 protein comes from TCRdb applying MiXCR to the 5' RACE reads. The table has 90,000 to 120,000 distinct CDR3 sequences, approximately 15% seen once. Source material: PBMCs or a T cell subset sorted from them (not recorded which). Every receptor here comes from a young man who had mild COVID-19 (a few samples of this study predate the infection). Cell type and time point are not known.

The genes are TRBV7-9 and TRBJ1-4, with D perhaps TRBD1 (6 bases). V dropped 1 base and J dropped 4 bases, with 19 bases sitting between them. Per the germline V gene, CDR1 is SEHNR and CDR2 is FQNEAQ (reference sequence). CDR3 length equals 18 residues. The CDR3 DNA is TGTGCCAGCAGCTTAGACGTTCTGCTGGACAGAGATAATGAAAAACTGTTTTTT. Its protein is CASSLDVLLDRDNEKLFF.

This clonotype turned up a few times. V gene TRBV7-7 combines with J gene TRBJ2-7; 7 nucleotides agree with TRBD1. Germline V lookup: CDR1 SSHAT, CDR2 FNYEAQ (reference sequence). Trimming cost V 4 bases and J 6 bases; bases outside gene matches: 6. The CDR3 is 13 amino acids. In DNA form, the CDR3 reads TGTGCCAGCAGCTGGGGACAGTCGTCCGAGCAGTACTTC. Encoded protein: CASSWGQSSEQYF.

In this sample, this clonotype turned up a few times. The chain links TRBV7-9 to TRBJ1-6; a possible D gene is TRBD1 (5 bases). The CDR3 is 14 amino acids. V was shortened by 5 bases and J by 9 bases, with 14 bases between the two germline ends. Germline loops: CDR1 SEHNR, CDR2 FQNEAQ (reference sequence). The chain's CDR3 is CASSHDGGTSPLHF. CDR3 coding DNA: TGTGCCAGCAGCCATGACGGGGGAACTTCACCCCTCCACTTT.

The chain employs TRBV29-1 and TRBJ1-3, with D possibly being TRBD1 (5 bases). Germline V gives CDR1 SQVTM, CDR2 ANQGSEA. The CDR3 contains 13 residues. The ends were cut back, 6 bases at V and 0 bases at J, with 9 bases in the middle. For the CDR3, the DNA is TGCAGCGTCAGGGCGATCTCTGGAAACACCATATATTTT. Protein: CSVRAISGNTIYF.

This clonotype was seen ten or more times. The chain employs TRBV3-1 and TRBJ2-1, with D perhaps TRBD2 (5 bases). The CDR3 is made up of 16 amino acids. Germline CDR1 is LGHDT and CDR2 is YNNKEL (reference sequence). V lost 0 bases and J 9 bases, leaving 18 bases between the germline ends. In nucleotides, the CDR3 is TGTGCCAGCAGCCAAGATGTCTACGCCGGGGTGGGTGAGCAGTTCTTC. This gives the protein CASSQDVYAGVGEQFF.

The chain carries TRBV6-6 and TRBJ1-6, with a weak D call TRBD1 (5 bases). Germline V gives CDR1 MNHNY, CDR2 SVGAGI (reference sequence). The CDR3 length is 15 residues. Trimming shortened V by 0 bases and J by 8 bases, and 11 bases separated the two germline ends. The CDR3 region has the DNA TGTGCCAGCAGTTACTCAGGCGGGGGTGATTCACCCCTCCACTTT. This encodes CASSYSGGGDSPLHF.

This clonotype was found a few times. The rearrangement uses TRBV6-2 or TRBV6-3 and TRBJ2-3; D uncertain. V was cut by 6 bases and J by 7 bases, with 11 bases left in between. CDR1 and CDR2 (germline): MNHEY, SVGEGT. The CDR3 contains 12 residues. In nucleotides, the CDR3 is TGTGCCAGCAGCGCCGACTGGAATACGCAGTATTTT. This encodes CASSADWNTQYF.

The V call is TRBV13, the J call TRBJ2-2, with D possibly being TRBD1 or TRBD2 (6 bases each). The CDR3 extends over 13 amino acids. Germline CDR1 PRHDT, CDR2 FYEKMQ (reference sequence). Trimming removed 8 bases from V and 6 bases from J, with 13 bases in between. The CDR3 sequence is CASRRGAAGELFF. CDR3 nucleotide sequence: TGTGCCAGCCGAAGGGGGGCGGCCGGGGAGCTGTTTTTT.

This rearrangement joins TRBV4-1 to TRBJ1-1; D is possibly TRBD1 (5 bases). Between the trimmed V and J ends, which lost 1 base and 5 bases, there was a span of 14 bases. The CDR3 contains 15 residues. CDR1 and CDR2 (germline): MGHRA, YSYEKL. The CDR3 bases are TGCGCCAGCAGCCAAGGTGTAGGGGTTACAACTGAAGCTTTCTTT. Translated, it gives CASSQGVGVTTEAFF.

V gene TRBV12-3 or TRBV12-4 combines with J gene TRBJ1-2; D may be TRBD1 (5 bases). V was pared by 5 bases and J by 4 bases, with 14 bases between. This CDR3 is built from 14 residues. For the CDR3, the DNA is TGTGCCAGCAGTCAAGGGACGCCTTTCTATGGCTACACCTTC. Its translation: CASSQGTPFYGYTF.

This clonotype was seen ten or more times. This rearrangement joins TRBV20-1 to TRBJ2-7; 9 bases align to TRBD1. Germline V gives CDR1 DFQATT, CDR2 SNEGSKA (reference sequence). CDR3 size: 12 residues. V was clipped by 6 bases and J by 1 base; unmatched bases: 1. The CDR3 loop reads CSAGTGSYEQYF. Written as DNA, the CDR3 is TGCAGTGCCGGGACAGGGTCCTACGAGCAGTACTTC.

This clonotype was observed a few times. CDR3 sequence (DNA): TGTGCCAGCAGCGCGGAGGAAGGAAGCTGGGAGACCCAGTACTTC. Its protein is CASSAEEGSWETQYF. The chain combines TRBV9 with TRBJ2-5; TRBD2 might be the D (5 bases). The V gene lost 3 bases and the J gene lost 5 bases, with 17 bases spanning the gap. The CDR3 consists of 15 residues. CDR1 SGDLS and CDR2 YYNGEE come from the germline V gene.

In its sample, this clonotype was seen many times. The CDR3, as DNA: TGCAGCGTTGGGGACTTTCCGTACGAGCAGTACTTC. Residues: CSVGDFPYEQYF. The V gene is TRBV29-1, the J gene TRBJ2-7; possible D gene TRBD2, 6 bases. V was shortened by 4 bases and J by 4 bases, with 11 bases between the two germline ends. The CDR3 spans 12 residues. Germline values: CDR1 SQVTM, CDR2 ANQGSEA.

The genes are TRBV11-2 and TRBJ2-1, with 9 bases that match TRBD1. Trimming removed 2 bases from V and 2 bases from J; junction bases left unmatched: 4. Germline V gives CDR1 SGHAT, CDR2 FQNNGV. The CDR3 contains 16 residues. The CDR3 region has the DNA TGTGCCAGCAGCTTACTCGGGACAGGGCCCTACAATGAGCAGTTCTTC. Its translation is CASSLLGTGPYNEQFF.

The J gene is TRBJ2-1, the V gene TRBV5-1, with 10 bases fitting TRBD2. J lost 4 bases, V lost 0 bases, and 7 bases had no gene match. This CDR3 comprises 17 residues. Germline V gene lookup returns CDR1 SGHRS and CDR2 YFSETQ. CDR3 region: CASSLALAGEVYNEQFF. The CDR3 nucleotides read TGCGCCAGCAGCTTGGCCCTAGCGGGGGAGGTTTACAATGAGCAGTTCTTC.

The chain has TRBV11-2 and TRBJ2-5; no clear D gene. V was cut by 2 bases and J by 3 bases, with 10 bases left in between. CDR3 length: 14 residues. The germline V gene encodes CDR1 SGHAT and CDR2 FQNNGV. The CDR3 nucleotides are TGTGCCAGCAGCTTAAGCGCGGAGAAAGAGACCCAGTACTTC. Translating it yields CASSLSAEKETQYF.

The chain joins TRBV6-2 or TRBV6-3 to TRBJ2-7; D unclear. Germline V CDR1 and CDR2: MNHEY, SVGEGT. The ends were cut back, 2 bases at V and 12 bases at J, with 14 bases in the middle. CDR3 length: 12 amino acids. The CDR3 DNA is TGTGCCAGCAGTTACCCCCGCCTCTCGCGGTACTTC. Its translation is CASSYPRLSRYF.

This clonotype was seen ten or more times. This rearrangement joins TRBV27 to TRBJ2-2; maybe TRBD2 (5 bases). The V gene lost 0 bases and the J gene lost 7 bases, with 6 bases spanning the gap. CDR3 length: 13 amino acids. Germline lookup yields CDR1 MNHEY and CDR2 SMNVEV (reference sequence). This CDR3 is CASSLSEGGELFF. The DNA of the CDR3 is TGTGCCAGCAGTTTATCTGAGGGCGGGGAGCTGTTTTTT.